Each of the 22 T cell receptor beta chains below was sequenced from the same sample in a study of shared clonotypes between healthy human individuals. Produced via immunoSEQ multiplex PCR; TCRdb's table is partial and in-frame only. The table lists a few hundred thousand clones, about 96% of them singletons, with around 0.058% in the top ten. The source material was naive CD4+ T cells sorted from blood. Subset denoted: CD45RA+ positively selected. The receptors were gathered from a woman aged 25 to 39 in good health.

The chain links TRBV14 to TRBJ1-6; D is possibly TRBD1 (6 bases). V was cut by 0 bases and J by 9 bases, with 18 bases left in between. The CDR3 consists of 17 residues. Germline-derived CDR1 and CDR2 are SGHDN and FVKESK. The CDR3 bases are TGTGCCAGCAGCCAAGATTGGGCAGGGGCAAGGCGTTCACCCCTCCACTTT. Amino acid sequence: CASSQDWAGARRSPLHF.

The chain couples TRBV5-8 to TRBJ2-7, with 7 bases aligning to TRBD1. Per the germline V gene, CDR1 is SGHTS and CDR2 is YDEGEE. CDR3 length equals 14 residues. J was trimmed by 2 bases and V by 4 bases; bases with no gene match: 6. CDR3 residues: CASSTGALAYEQYF. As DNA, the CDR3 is TGTGCCAGCAGCACAGGGGCCCTTGCCTACGAGCAGTACTTC.

The CDR3 reads CASRVEQGWDEKLFF. For the CDR3, the DNA is TGTGCCAGCAGGGTCGAACAGGGGTGGGATGAAAAACTGTTTTTT. V is TRBV6-1 and J is TRBJ1-4; 7 bases fit TRBD1. V lost 6 bases, J lost 6 bases, and 10 bases stayed unmatched. CDR1 is MNHNS and CDR2 is SASEGT in the germline V gene. The CDR3 loop spans 15 amino acids.

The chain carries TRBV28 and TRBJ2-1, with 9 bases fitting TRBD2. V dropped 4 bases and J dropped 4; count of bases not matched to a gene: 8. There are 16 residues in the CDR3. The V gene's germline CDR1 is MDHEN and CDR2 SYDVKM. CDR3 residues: CASSSPKAGGYNEQFF. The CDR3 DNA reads TGTGCCAGCAGTTCTCCTAAAGCGGGAGGTTACAATGAGCAGTTCTTC.

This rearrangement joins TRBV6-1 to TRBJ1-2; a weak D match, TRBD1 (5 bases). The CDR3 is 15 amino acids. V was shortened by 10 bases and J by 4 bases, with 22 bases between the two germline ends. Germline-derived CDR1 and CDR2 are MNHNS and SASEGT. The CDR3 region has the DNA TGTGCCACCCACCCGACAGAAAGTTATAGCTATGGCTACACCTTC. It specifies CATHPTESYSYGYTF.

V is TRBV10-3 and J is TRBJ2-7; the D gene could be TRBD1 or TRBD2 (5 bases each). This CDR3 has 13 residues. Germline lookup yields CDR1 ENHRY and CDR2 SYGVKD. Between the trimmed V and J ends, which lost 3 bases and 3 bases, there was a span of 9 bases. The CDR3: CAISDRDLYEQYF. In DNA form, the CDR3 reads TGTGCCATCAGTGACAGGGACCTCTACGAGCAGTACTTC.

CDR3 protein: CASSLLTGDNSPLHF. The CDR3 region has the DNA TGTGCCAGCAGTTTATTGACAGGAGATAATTCACCCCTCCACTTT. The chain combines TRBV27 with TRBJ1-6; D perhaps matches TRBD1 (6 bases). In germline, CDR1 is MNHEY, CDR2 SMNVEV (reference sequence). This CDR3 comprises 15 residues. V dropped 1 base and J dropped 5 bases, with 9 bases sitting between them.

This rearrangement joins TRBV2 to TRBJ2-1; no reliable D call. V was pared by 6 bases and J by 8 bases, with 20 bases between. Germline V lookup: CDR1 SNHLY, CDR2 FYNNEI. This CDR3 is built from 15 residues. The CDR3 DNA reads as TGTGCCAGCAGCGCACGGTATTTTTCGTCCCATGAGCAGTTCTTC. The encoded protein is CASSARYFSSHEQFF.

In DNA, the CDR3 is TGTGCCAGCAGCTCCCATGCCGGGACAGACTACGAGCAGTACTTC. Amino acid sequence: CASSSHAGTDYEQYF. The V and J genes are TRBV7-8 and TRBJ2-7; TRBD1 matches at 7 bases. This CDR3 contains 15 residues. Germline-derived CDR1 and CDR2 are SGHVS and FQNEAQ. Trimming at V came to 4 bases and at J to 3 bases, leaving 9 bases not matched to a gene.

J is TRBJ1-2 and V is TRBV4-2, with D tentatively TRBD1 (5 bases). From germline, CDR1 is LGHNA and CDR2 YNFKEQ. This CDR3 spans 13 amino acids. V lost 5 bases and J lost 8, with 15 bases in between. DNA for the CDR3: TGTGCCAGCAGCTTGGCCGCGACAGACGGCTACACCTTC. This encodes CASSLAATDGYTF.

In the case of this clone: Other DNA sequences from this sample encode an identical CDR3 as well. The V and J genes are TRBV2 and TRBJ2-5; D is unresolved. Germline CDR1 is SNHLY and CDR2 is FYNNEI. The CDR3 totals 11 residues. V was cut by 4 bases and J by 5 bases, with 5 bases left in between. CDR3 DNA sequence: TGTGCCAGCAGTGGCGGTGAGACCCAGTACTTC. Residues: CASSGGETQYF.

CDR3 DNA sequence: TGTGCCAGCAGCTTAATTGGCACCGGGGAGCTGTTTTTT. Translating gives CASSLIGTGELFF. This chain joins TRBV7-8 and TRBJ2-2; D unclear. The germline V and J ends were trimmed by 2 bases and 4 bases, with 5 bases remaining between them. The germline CDR1 and CDR2 sequences are SGHVS and FQNEAQ. CDR3 length: 13 residues.

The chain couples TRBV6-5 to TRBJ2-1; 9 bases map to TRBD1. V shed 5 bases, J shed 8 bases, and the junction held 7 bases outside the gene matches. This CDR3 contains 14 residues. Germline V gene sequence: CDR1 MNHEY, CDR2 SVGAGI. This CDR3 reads CASSRDRVLDEQFF. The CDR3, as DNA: TGTGCCAGCAGTAGGGACAGGGTCTTGGATGAGCAGTTCTTC.

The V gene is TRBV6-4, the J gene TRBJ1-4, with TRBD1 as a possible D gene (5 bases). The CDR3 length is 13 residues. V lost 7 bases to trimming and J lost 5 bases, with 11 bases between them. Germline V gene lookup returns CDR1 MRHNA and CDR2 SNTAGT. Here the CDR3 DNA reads TGTGCCAGCAACCGGGGCGCCAATGAAAAACTGTTTTTT. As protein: CASNRGANEKLFF.

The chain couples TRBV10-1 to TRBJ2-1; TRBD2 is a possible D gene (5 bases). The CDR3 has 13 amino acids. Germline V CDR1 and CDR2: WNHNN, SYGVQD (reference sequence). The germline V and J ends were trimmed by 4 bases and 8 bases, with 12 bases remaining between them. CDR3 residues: CASSAASTHEQFF. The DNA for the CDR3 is TGCGCCAGCAGTGCGGCTAGCACCCATGAGCAGTTCTTC.

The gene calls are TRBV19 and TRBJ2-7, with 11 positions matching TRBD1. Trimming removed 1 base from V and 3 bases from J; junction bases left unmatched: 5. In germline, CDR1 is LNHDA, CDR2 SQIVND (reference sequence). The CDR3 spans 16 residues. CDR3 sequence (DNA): TGTGCCAGTAGTATAGTACCCGGGACAGGGGGCTACGAGCAGTACTTC. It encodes CASSIVPGTGGYEQYF.

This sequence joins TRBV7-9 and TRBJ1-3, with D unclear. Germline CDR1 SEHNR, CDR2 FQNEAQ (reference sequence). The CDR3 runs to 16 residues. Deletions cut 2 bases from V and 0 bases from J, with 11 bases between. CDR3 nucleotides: TGTGCCAGCAGCTTACGACACTTGAACTCTGGAAACACCATATATTTT. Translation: CASSLRHLNSGNTIYF.

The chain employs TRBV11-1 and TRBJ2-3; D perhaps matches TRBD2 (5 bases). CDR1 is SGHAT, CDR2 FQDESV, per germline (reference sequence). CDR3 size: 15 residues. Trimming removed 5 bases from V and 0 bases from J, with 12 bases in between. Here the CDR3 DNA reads TGTGCCAGCAGCACCTACGGCGGGAGCACAGATACGCAGTATTTT. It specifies CASSTYGGSTDTQYF.

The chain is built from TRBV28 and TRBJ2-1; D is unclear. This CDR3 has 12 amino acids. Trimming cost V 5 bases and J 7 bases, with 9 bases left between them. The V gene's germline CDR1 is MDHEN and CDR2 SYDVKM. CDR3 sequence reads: CASSLGGNEQFF. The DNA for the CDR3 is TGTGCCAGCAGTCTCGGTGGGAATGAGCAGTTCTTC.

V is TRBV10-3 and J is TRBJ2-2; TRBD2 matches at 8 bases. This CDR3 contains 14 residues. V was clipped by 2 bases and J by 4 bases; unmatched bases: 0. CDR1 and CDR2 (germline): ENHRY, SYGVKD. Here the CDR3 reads CAISEREGTGELFF. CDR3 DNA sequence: TGTGCCATCAGTGAGCGGGAGGGCACCGGGGAGCTGTTTTTT.

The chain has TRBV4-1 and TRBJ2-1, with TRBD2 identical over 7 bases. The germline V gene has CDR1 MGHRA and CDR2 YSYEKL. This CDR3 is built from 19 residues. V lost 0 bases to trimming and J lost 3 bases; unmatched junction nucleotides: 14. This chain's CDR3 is CASSQDSASAGAYYNEQFF. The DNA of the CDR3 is TGCGCCAGCAGCCAAGACTCCGCTAGTGCGGGAGCGTACTACAATGAGCAGTTCTTC.

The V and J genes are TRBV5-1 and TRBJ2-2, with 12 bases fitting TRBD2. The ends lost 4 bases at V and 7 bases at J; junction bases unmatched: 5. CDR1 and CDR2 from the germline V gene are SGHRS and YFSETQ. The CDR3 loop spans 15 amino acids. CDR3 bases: TGCGCCAGCAGCCTGAGACTAGCGGGAGACGGGGAGCTGTTTTTT. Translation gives CASSLRLAGDGELFF.